This TCR beta chain was captured by sequencing in a study of patients and donors after allogeneic stem cell transplantation. This clonotype has only one observation. The length of the CDR3 is 17 residues. Germline V gives CDR1 SNHLY, CDR2 FYNNEI. V lost 1 base and J lost 0, with 12 bases in between. TCRdb called the RT-PCR reads again in MiXCR, with one record for every CDR3 protein. The table records roughly 940,000 distinct CDR3 sequences, more than 15% of them present only once. The receptor was isolated from a human donor who was either an allogeneic HSCT recipient or a stem cell or donor lymphocyte infusion donor (not recorded which). It is not recorded whose cells these are; they may come from a transplant donor. Sequences were obtained from blood, either unsorted or a sorted T cell fraction (not recorded which). The J gene is TRBJ1-4, the V gene TRBV2; no firm D call. CDR3 coding DNA: TGTGCCAGCAGTGAAGGGACGAGAATTGCAACTAATGAAAAACTGTTTTTT. It specifies CASSEGTRIATNEKLFF. The full variable domain, in which reference TRBV2 and TRBJ1-4 provide the parts outside the CDR3, is EPEVTQTPSHQVTQMGQEVILRCVPISNHLYFYWYRQILGQKVEFLVSFYNNEISEKSEIFDDQFSVERPDGSNFTLKIRSTKLEDSAMYFCASSEGTRIATNEKLFFGSGTQLSVL.